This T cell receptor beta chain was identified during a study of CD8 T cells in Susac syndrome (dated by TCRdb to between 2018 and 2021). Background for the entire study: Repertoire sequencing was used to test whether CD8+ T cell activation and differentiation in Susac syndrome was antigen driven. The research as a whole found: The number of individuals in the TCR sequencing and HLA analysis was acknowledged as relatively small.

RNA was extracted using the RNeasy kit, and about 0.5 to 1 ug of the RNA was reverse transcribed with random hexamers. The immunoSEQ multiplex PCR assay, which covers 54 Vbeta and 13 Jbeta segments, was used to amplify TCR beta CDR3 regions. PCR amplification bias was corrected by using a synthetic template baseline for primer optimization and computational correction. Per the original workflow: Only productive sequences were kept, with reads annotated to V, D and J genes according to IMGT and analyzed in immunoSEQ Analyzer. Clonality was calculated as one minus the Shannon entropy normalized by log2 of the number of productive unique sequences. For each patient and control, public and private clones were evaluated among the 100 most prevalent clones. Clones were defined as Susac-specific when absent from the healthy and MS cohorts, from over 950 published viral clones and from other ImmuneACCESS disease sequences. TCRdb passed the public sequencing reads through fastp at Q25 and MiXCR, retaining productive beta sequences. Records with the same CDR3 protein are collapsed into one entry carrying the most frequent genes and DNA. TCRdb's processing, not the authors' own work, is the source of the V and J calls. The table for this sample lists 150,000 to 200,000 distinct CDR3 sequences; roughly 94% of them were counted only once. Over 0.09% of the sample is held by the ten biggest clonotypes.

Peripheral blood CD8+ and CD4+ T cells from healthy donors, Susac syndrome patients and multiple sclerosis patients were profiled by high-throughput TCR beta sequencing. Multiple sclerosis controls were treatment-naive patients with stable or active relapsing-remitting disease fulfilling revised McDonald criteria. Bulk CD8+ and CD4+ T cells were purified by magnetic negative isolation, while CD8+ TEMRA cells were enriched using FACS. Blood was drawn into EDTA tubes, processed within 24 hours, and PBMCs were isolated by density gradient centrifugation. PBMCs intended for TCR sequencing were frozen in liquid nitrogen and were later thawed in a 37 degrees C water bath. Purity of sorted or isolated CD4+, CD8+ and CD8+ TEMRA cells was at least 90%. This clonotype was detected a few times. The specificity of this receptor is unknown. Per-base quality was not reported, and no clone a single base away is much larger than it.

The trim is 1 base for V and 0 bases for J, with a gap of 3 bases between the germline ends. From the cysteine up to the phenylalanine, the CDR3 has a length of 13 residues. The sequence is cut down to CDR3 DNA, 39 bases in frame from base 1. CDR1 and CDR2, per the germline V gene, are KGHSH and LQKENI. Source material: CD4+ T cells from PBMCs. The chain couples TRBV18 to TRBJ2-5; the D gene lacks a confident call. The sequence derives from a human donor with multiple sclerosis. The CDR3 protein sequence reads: CASSPRNQETQYF. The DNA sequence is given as TGTGCCAGCTCACCACGGAACCAAGAGACCCAGTACTTC.